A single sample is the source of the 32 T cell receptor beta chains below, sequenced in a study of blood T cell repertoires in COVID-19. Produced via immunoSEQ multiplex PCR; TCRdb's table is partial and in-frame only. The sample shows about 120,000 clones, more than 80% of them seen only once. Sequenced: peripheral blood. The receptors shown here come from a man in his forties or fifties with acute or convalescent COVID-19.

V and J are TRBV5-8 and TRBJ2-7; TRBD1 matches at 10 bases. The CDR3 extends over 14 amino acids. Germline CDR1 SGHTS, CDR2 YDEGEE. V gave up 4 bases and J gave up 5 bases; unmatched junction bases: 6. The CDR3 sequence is CASSLGQGRDEQYF. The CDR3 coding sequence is TGTGCCAGCAGCCTGGGACAGGGGAGGGACGAGCAGTACTTC.

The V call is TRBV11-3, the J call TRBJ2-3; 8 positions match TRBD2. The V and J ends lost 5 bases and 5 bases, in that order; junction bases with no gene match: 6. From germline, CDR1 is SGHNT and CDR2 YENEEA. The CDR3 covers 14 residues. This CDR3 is CASSPSGRGDTQYF. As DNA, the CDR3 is TGTGCCAGCAGCCCGAGCGGGAGAGGAGATACGCAGTATTTT.

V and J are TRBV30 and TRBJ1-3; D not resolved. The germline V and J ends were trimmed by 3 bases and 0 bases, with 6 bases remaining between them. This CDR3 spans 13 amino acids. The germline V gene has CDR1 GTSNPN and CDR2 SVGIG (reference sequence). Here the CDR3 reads CAWSGISGNTIYF. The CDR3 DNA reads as TGTGCCTGGAGCGGTATCTCTGGAAACACCATATATTTT.

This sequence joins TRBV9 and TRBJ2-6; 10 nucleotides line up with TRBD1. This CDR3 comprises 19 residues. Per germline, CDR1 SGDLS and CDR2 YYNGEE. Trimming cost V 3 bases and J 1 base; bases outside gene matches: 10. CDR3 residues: CASSESGTGVISGANVLTF. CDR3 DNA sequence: TGTGCCAGCAGCGAATCCGGGACAGGGGTTATATCTGGGGCCAACGTCCTGACTTTC.

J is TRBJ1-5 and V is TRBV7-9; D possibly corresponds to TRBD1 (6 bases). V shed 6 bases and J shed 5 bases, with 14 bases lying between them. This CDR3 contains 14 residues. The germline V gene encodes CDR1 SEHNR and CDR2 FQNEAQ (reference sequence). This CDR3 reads CASSPRGADQPQHF. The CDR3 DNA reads TGTGCCAGCAGTCCCCGGGGGGCCGATCAGCCCCAGCATTTT.

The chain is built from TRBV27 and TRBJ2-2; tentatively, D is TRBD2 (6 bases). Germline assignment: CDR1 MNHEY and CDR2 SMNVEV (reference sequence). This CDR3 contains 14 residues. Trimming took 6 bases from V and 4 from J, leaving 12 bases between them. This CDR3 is CASSRTTLTGELFF. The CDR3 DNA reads TGTGCCAGCAGCCGGACTACCCTCACCGGGGAGCTGTTTTTT.

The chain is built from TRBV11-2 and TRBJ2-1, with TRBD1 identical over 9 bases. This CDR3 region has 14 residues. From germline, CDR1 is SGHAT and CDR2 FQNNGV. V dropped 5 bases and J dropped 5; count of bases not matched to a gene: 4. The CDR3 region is CASSLQGANNEQFF. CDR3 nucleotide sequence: TGTGCCAGCAGCCTACAGGGGGCGAACAATGAGCAGTTCTTC.

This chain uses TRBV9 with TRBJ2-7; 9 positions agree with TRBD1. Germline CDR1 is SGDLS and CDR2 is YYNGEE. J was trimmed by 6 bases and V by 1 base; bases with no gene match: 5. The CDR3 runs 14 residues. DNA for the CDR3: TGTGCCAGCAGCGTATTGGGACAGGGATCCGAGCAGTACTTC. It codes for CASSVLGQGSEQYF.

The CDR3 coding sequence is TGTGCCAGCAGTTCCGGGACAGGTGCCAATCAGCCCCAGCATTTT. The encoded protein is CASSSGTGANQPQHF. The chain combines TRBV7-9 with TRBJ1-5; 8 bases match TRBD1. CDR1 is SEHNR and CDR2 is FQNEAQ in the germline V gene (reference sequence). Trimming took 6 bases from V and 3 from J; bases not matched to a gene: 7. The CDR3 totals 15 residues.

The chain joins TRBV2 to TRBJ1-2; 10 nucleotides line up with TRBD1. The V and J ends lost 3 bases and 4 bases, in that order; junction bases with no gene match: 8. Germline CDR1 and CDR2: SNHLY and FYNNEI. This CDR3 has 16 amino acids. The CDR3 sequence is CASSERRTGGGYGYTF. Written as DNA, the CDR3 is TGTGCCAGCAGTGAGAGGAGGACAGGGGGTGGCTATGGCTACACCTTC.

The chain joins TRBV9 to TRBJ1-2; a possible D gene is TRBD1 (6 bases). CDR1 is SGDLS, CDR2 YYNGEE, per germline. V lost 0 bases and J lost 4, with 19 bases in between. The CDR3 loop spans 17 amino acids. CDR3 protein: CASSVAVGGAQAYGYTF. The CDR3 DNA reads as TGTGCCAGCAGCGTAGCCGTCGGGGGGGCGCAGGCCTATGGCTACACCTTC.

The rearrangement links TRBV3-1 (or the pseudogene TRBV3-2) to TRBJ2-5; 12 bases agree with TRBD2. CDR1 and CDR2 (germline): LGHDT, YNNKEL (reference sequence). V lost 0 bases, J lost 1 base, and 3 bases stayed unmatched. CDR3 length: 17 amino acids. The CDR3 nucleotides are TGTGCCAGCAGCCAAGAACTAGCGGGGGGAACCCAAGAGACCCAGTACTTC. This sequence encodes CASSQELAGGTQETQYF.

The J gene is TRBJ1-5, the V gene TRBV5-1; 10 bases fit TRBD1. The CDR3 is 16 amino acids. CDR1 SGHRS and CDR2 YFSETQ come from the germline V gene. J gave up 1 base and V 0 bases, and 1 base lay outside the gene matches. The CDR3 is CASSLGTGGSNQPQHF. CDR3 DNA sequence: TGCGCCAGCAGCTTGGGGACAGGGGGAAGCAATCAGCCCCAGCATTTT.

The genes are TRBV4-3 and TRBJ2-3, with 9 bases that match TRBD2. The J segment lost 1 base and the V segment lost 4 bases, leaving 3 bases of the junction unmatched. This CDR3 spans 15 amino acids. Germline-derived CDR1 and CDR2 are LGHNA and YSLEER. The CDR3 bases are TGCGCCAGCAGCCCCAGACTAGCGGGCACAGATACGCAGTATTTT. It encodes CASSPRLAGTDTQYF.

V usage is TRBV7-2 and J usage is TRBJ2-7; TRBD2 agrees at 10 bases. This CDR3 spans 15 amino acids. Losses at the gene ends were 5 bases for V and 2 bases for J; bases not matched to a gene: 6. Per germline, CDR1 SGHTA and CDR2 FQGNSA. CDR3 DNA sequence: TGTGCCAGCAGCCAGAGCGGGGGGGGCCCCTACGAGCAGTACTTC. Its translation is CASSQSGGGPYEQYF. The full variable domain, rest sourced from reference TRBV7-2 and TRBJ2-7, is GAGVSQSPSNKVTEKGKDVELRCDPISGHTALYWYRQSLGQGLEFLIYFQGNSAPDKSGLPSDRFSAERTGGSVSTLTIQRTQQEDSAVYLCASSQSGGGPYEQYFGPGTRLTVT.

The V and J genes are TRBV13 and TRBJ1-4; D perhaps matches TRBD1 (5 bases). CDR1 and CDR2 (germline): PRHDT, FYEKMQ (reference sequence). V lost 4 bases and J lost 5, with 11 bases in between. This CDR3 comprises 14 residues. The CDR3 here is CASSWGPGNEKLFF. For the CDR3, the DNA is TGTGCCAGCAGCTGGGGCCCAGGGAATGAAAAACTGTTTTTT.

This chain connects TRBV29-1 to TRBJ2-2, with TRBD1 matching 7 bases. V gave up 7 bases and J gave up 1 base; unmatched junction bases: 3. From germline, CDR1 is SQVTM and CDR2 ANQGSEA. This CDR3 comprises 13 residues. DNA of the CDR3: TGCAGCGCCCGACAGGGGAACACCGGGGAGCTGTTTTTT. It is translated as CSARQGNTGELFF.

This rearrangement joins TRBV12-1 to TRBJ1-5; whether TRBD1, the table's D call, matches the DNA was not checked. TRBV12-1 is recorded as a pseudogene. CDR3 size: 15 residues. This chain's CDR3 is CASSCGQGGRQPQHF. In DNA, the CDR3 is TGTGCCAGCAGCTGCGGACAGGGAGGGCGCCAGCCCCAGCATTTT.

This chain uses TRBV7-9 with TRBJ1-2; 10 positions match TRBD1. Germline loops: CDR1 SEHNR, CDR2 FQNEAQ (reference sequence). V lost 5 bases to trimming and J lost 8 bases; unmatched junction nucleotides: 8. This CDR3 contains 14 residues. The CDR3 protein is CASSVSDRGQGYTF. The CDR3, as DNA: TGTGCCAGCAGCGTTTCCGACAGGGGGCAAGGCTACACCTTC. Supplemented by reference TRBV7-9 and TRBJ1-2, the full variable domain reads DTGVSQNPRHKITKRGQNVTFRCDPISEHNRLYWYRQTLGQGPEFLTYFQNEAQLEKSRLLSDRFSAERPKGSFSTLEIQRTEQGDSAMYLCASSVSDRGQGYTFGSGTRLTVV.

CDR3 in DNA: TGTGCCAGCAGCCCGGGACTCAGCTCTGGAAACACCATATATTTT. It yields the protein CASSPGLSSGNTIYF. The V and J genes are TRBV7-2 and TRBJ1-3; a weak D match, TRBD1 (5 bases). CDR3 length: 15 amino acids. Deletions cut 5 bases from V and 0 bases from J, with 11 bases between. The germline V gene encodes CDR1 SGHTA and CDR2 FQGNSA.

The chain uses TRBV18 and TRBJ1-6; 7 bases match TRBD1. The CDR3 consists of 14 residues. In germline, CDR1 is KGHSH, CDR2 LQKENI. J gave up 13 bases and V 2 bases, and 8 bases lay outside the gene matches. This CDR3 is CASSPEKDRRPLHF. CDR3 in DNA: TGTGCCAGCTCACCAGAAAAGGACAGGCGCCCCCTCCACTTT.

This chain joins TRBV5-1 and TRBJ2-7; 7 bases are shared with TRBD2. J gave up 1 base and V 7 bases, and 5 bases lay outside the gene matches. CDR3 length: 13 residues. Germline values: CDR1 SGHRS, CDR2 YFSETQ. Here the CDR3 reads CASAAGPSYEQYF. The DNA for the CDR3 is TGCGCCAGCGCAGCGGGACCATCCTACGAGCAGTACTTC.

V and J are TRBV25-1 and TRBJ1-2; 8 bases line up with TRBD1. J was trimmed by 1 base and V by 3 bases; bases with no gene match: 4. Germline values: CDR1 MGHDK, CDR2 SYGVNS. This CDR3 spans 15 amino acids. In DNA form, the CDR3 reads TGTGCCAGCAGTGAGGGAGACAGGGGTAACTATGGCTACACCTTC. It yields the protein CASSEGDRGNYGYTF.

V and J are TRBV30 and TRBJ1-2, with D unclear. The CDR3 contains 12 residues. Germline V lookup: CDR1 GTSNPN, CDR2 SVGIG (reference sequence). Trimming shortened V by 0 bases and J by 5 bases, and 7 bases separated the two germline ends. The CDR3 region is CAWSVEAYGYTF. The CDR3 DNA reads TGTGCCTGGAGTGTAGAAGCGTATGGCTACACCTTC.

The CDR3 DNA sequence: TGTGCCAGCAGCCCGGGGGGCCCCCAAACCGGGGAGCTGTTTTTT. Its protein is CASSPGGPQTGELFF. The chain carries TRBV5-4 and TRBJ2-2; possibly TRBD2 for D (7 bases). Germline V gene lookup returns CDR1 SGHNT and CDR2 YYREEE (reference sequence). Trimming cost V 4 bases and J 5 bases, with 15 bases left between them. The CDR3 has 15 residues.

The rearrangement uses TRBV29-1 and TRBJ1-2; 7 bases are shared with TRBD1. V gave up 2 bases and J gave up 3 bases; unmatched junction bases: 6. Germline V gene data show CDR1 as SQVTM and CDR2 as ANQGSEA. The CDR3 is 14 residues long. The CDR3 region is CSVETDRPHYGYTF. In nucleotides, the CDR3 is TGCAGCGTTGAAACGGACAGGCCCCACTATGGCTACACCTTC.

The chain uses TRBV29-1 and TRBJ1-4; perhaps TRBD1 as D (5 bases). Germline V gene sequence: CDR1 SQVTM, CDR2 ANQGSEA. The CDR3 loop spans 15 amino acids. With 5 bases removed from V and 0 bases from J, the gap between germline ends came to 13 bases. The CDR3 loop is CSVKPTGSTNEKLFF. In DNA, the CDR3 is TGCAGCGTTAAACCTACAGGTTCAACTAATGAAAAACTGTTTTTT.

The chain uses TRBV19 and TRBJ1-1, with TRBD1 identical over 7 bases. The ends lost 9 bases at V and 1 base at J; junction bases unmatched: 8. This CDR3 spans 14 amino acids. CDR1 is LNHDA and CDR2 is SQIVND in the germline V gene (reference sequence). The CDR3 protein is CASRLQGKNTEAFF. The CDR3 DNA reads TGTGCCAGCCGGTTACAGGGGAAGAACACTGAAGCTTTCTTT. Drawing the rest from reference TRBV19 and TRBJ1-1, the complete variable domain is DGGITQSPKYLFRKEGQNVTLSCEQNLNHDAMYWYRQDPGQGLRLIYYSQIVNDFQKGDIAEGYSVSREKKESFPLTVTSAQKNPTAFYLCASRLQGKNTEAFFGQGTRLTVV.

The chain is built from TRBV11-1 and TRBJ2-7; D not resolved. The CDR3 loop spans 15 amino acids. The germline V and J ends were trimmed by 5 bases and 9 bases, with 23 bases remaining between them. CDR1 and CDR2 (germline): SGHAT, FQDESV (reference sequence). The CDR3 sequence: CASSPLAVNPSLQYF. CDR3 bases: TGTGCCAGCAGCCCACTCGCGGTGAACCCCTCTTTGCAGTACTTC.

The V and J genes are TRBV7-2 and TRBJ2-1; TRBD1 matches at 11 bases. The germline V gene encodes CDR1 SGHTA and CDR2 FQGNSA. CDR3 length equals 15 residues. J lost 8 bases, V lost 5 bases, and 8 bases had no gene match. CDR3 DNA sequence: TGTGCCAGCAGCAAAGGGACAGGGGGTCGGGATGAGCAGTTCTTC. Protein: CASSKGTGGRDEQFF.

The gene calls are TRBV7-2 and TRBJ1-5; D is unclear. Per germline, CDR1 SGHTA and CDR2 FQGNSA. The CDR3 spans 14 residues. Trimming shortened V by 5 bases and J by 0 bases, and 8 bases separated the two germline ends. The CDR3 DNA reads TGTGCCAGCAGCCTTCGTTTTAGCAATCAGCCCCAGCATTTT. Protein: CASSLRFSNQPQHF.

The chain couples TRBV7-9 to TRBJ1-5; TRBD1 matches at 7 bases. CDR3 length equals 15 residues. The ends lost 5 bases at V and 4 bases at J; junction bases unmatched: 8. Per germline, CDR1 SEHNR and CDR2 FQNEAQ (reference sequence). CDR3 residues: CASSPQGQTNQPQHF. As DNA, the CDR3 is TGTGCCAGCAGCCCACAGGGACAGACTAATCAGCCCCAGCATTTT.